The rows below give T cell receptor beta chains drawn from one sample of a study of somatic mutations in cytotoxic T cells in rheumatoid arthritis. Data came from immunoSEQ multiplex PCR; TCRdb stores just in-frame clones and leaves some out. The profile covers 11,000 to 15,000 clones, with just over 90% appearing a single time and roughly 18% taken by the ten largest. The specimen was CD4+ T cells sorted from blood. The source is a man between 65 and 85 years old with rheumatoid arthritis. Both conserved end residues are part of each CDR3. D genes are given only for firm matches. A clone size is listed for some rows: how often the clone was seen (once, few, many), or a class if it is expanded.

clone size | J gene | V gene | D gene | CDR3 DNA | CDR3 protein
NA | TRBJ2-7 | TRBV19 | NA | TGTGCCAGTACCACGGGTAGCGGCTCCTCCTACGAGCAGTACTTC | CASTTGSGSSYEQYF
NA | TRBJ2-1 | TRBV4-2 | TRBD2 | TGTGCCAGCAGCCAAGATTTGAGGACTAGCGGGAGCAATGAGCAGTTCTTC | CASSQDLRTSGSNEQFF
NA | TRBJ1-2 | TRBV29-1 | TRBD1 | TGCAGCGTTGATAAGGACAGGGGCTATGGCTACACCTTC | CSVDKDRGYGYTF
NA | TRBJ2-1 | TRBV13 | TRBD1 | TGTGCCAGCAGCTCCCCGACAGGGGGCAACAATGAGCAGTTCTTC | CASSSPTGGNNEQFF
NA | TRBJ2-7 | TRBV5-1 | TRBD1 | TGCGCCAGCAGCTTTCTGGACAGGGCCTACGAGCAGTACTTC | CASSFLDRAYEQYF
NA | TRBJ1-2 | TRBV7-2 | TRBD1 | TGTGCCAGCAGCACCCGGGACAGGGAATCTGGCTACACCTTC | CASSTRDRESGYTF
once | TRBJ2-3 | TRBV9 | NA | TGTGCCAGCAGCGAAAGCGGAGATACGCAGTATTTT | CASSESGDTQYF
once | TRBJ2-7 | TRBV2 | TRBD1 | TGTGCCAGCACCAGGGACAGTCCCTACGAGCAGTACTTC | CASTRDSPYEQYF
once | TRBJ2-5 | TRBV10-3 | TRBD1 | TGTGCCATCAGTAACCCGACAGGGGGTCAAGAGACCCAGTACTTC | CAISNPTGGQETQYF
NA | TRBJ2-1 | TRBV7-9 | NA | TGTGCCAGCAGCTTAGACCCCGCGGATGAGCAGTTCTTC | CASSLDPADEQFF
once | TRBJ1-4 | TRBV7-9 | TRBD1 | TGTGCCAGCAGCCGCGAGCAGGGGGCGGGTGAAAAACTGTTTTTT | CASSREQGAGEKLFF
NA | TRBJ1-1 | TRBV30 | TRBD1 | TGTGCCTGGAGTGTAAGGACAGGGACCACTGAAGCTTTCTTT | CAWSVRTGTTEAFF
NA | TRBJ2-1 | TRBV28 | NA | TGTGCCAGCAGTTTATGGGAGCCTAGTCGCTCTACTAATGAGCAGTTCTTC | CASSLWEPSRSTNEQFF
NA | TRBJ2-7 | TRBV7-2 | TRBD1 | TGTGCCAGCAGCTGGAGAGCCCGGGGACAGGGGTACGAGCAGTACTTC | CASSWRARGQGYEQYF
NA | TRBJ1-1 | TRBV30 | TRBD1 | TGTGCCTGGAGTGACGTCACGACAGGGACAGGGACTGAAGCTTTCTTT | CAWSDVTTGTGTEAFF
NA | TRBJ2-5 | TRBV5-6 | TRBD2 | TGTGCCAGCAGTTTTGGACTAGCGGGATCGGAGACCCAGTACTTC | CASSFGLAGSETQYF
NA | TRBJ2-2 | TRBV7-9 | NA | TGTGCCAGCAGCTTAGGTATCGGGGGCACCGGGGAGCTGTTTTTT | CASSLGIGGTGELFF
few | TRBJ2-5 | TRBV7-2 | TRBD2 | TGTGCCAGCAGCTTCTCGGTTGCGGGGGGGCCTCGGGAGACCCAGTACTTC | CASSFSVAGGPRETQYF
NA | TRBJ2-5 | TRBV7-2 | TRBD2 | TGTGCCAGCAGCTCCTTGACTAGCGGGGGGGCTGAGACCCAGTACTTC | CASSSLTSGGAETQYF
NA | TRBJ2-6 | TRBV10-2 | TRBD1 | TGCGCCAGCAGTGGAAAGGGGGCGAGCTCTGGGGCCAACGTCCTGACTTTC | CASSGKGASSGANVLTF
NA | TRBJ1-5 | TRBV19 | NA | TGTGCCAGTAGTATACTGGGGGCAAAGGGCAATCAGCCCCAGCATTTT | CASSILGAKGNQPQHF
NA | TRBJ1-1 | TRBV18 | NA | TGTGCCAGCTCACCAACCCAGGGGAACACTGAAGCTTTCTTT | CASSPTQGNTEAFF
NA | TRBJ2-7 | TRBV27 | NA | TGTGCCAGCAGTTCTCACAGGGTCTACGAGCAGTACTTC | CASSSHRVYEQYF
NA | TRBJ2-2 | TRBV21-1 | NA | TGTGCCAGCACAATCGCCGGGACAGGGTTCACCGGGGAGCTGTTTTTT | CASTIAGTGFTGELFF
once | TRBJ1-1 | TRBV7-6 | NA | TGTGCCAGCAGCTTACGCGGTGGGGGGGGTGAAGCTTTCTTT | CASSLRGGGGEAFF
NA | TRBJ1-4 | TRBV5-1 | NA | TGCGCCAGCAGCTTGGGGGTGGGGCGAAAGGAAAAACTGTTTTTT | CASSLGVGRKEKLFF
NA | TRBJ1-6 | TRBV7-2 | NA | TGTGCCAGCAGCTTAGTTCCAAGCTACTCCTATAATTCACCCCTCCACTTT | CASSLVPSYSYNSPLHF